The clone carrying this TCR beta chain came up many times. Antigen unknown. Time point meaning: longitudinal time-point 1 (baseline). Healthy controls consisted of blood bank volunteers in Maryland, USA. Each TCR transcript was tagged with a 10-nucleotide random UMI during 5'RACE. Over 200 million TCR-beta sequences, together covering 15-18 subjects, were produced by every individual sequencing run that was carried out. TCRdb analysed the 5' RACE reads with MiXCR anew, one entry per CDR3 protein. The sample has some 49,000 distinct CDR3 sequences, roughly 10% seen once. These data are taken from a study of neurological immune-mediated disorders. Whole-study findings and limits: The level of TCR clonal expansion was highest in patients with HTLV-1-associated myelopathy and lowest in multiple sclerosis, where it fell below the level seen in healthy controls.

The sequenced sample consisted of PBMCs. The clonotype originates from a woman aged 40 to 49 in good health.

The CDR3 spells CASSSGDLNTEAFF. The CDR3, as DNA: TGCGCCAGCAGCTCGGGGGACTTGAACACTGAAGCTTTCTTT. This chain links TRBV5-1 with TRBJ1-1, with D perhaps TRBD1 (5 bases). CDR1 and CDR2 from the germline V gene are SGHRS and YFSETQ. Trimming removed 3 bases at V and 0 bases at J, with 9 bases between. The CDR3 extends over 14 amino acids.